The T cell receptor (beta chain) described here comes from a study of CD8 T cells in ankylosing spondylitis. Study-level points and caveats: Ankylosing spondylitis blood seemed to carry a telltale TCR beta motif made of fewer than ten highly homologous variants. The authors reported significant enrichment of disease-linked clones in matched ankylosing spondylitis synovial fluid.

As for this clonotype: What it binds is not known.

The CDR3 consists of 13 residues. The germline CDR1 and CDR2 sequences are DFQATT and SNEGSKA (reference sequence). V lost 3 bases and J 0 bases, leaving 8 bases between the germline ends. MiXCR, applied by TCRdb to the 5' RACE reads, yields one record per CDR3 protein. The sample includes hundreds of thousands of distinct CDR3 sequences, 10% to 15% seen only once; the top ten take more than 0.5%. The gene calls are TRBV20-1 and TRBJ1-1, with D maybe TRBD1 (5 bases). Sequenced input: blood, either unsorted or a sorted T cell fraction (not recorded which). The clonotype was recovered from a male donor with ankylosing spondylitis. The CDR3 nucleotides read TGCAGTGCTAGTGAGGACATGAACACTGAAGCTTTCTTT. It yields the protein CSASEDMNTEAFF.